Each of the 28 T cell receptor beta chains below was sequenced from the same sample in a study of shared clonotypes between healthy human individuals. Profiling relied on immunoSEQ multiplex PCR, and the TCRdb table lists in-frame clones only, not all of them. There are about 1 million clones in the sample; under 80% occur only once, and about 1.4% lies in the top ten. Sequences were obtained from memory CD4+ T cells sorted from blood. The subset: CD45RA-negative fraction. These receptors were taken from a man in his late teens or twenties in good health.

J is TRBJ2-5 and V is TRBV10-3; D perhaps matches TRBD2 (5 bases). Germline CDR1 ENHRY, CDR2 SYGVKD. This CDR3 is 13 amino acids long. Trimming took 9 bases from V and 0 from J, leaving 11 bases between them. Here the CDR3 DNA reads TGTGCCATAAAGAGGGCGGACCAAGAGACCCAGTACTTC. Translated, it gives CAIKRADQETQYF.

This sequence joins TRBV19 and TRBJ1-1, with D possibly matching TRBD1 (5 bases). V lost 10 bases, J lost 1 base, and 22 bases lay in between. Germline lookup yields CDR1 LNHDA and CDR2 SQIVND (reference sequence). The CDR3 has 16 amino acids. CDR3 bases: TGTGCCACCAGGGACCCCATTGGCCCTAGGAACACTGAAGCTTTCTTT. Residues: CATRDPIGPRNTEAFF.

This clone was seen only a few times. V usage is TRBV20-1 and J usage is TRBJ1-2; a possible D gene is TRBD1 (5 bases). The CDR3 has 11 amino acids. The germline V gene has CDR1 DFQATT and CDR2 SNEGSKA (reference sequence). The ends were cut back, 5 bases at V and 5 bases at J, with 9 bases in the middle. CDR3 sequence (DNA): TGCAGTGCTGTGGGGCCTTATGGCTACACCTTC. The encoded protein is CSAVGPYGYTF.

The chain has TRBV30 and TRBJ2-7; 8 positions match TRBD1. The CDR3 runs 12 residues. V lost 2 bases to trimming and J lost 5 bases; unmatched junction nucleotides: 2. CDR1 and CDR2 (germline): GTSNPN, SVGIG (reference sequence). The CDR3 is CAWSNRGNEQYF. CDR3 DNA sequence: TGTGCCTGGAGTAACAGGGGGAACGAGCAGTACTTC.

The rearrangement joins TRBV19 to TRBJ2-1; 7 bases align to TRBD1. CDR1 is LNHDA and CDR2 is SQIVND in the germline V gene (reference sequence). V was clipped by 8 bases and J by 5 bases; unmatched bases: 12. The CDR3 sequence is 15 residues long. The CDR3 DNA reads TGTGCCAGTGACACGAGGACAGGCCGGGACAATGAGCAGTTCTTC. This encodes CASDTRTGRDNEQFF.

This clone was recorded a few times. This chain links TRBV12-2 with TRBJ2-5; the D segment call TRBD2 is taken from the table without a DNA check. TRBV12-2 is noted as a pseudogene. The CDR3 covers 15 residues. CDR3 DNA: TGTGCAAGTCGCTCCGCGGGAGGTTTCCAAGAGACCCAGTACTTC. Protein sequence: CASRSAGGFQETQYF.

The V and J genes are TRBV2 and TRBJ1-6, with a weak D call TRBD1 (6 bases). Germline loops: CDR1 SNHLY, CDR2 FYNNEI. Trimming shortened V by 5 bases and J by 6 bases, and 8 bases separated the two germline ends. This CDR3 region has 13 residues. CDR3 in amino acids: CASSPDSNSPLHF. CDR3 bases: TGTGCCAGCAGTCCGGACAGTAATTCACCCCTCCACTTT. The complete variable domain, with remaining parts taken from reference TRBV2 and TRBJ1-6, reads EPEVTQTPSHQVTQMGQEVILRCVPISNHLYFYWYRQILGQKVEFLVSFYNNEISEKSEIFDDQFSVERPDGSNFTLKIRSTKLEDSAMYFCASSPDSNSPLHFGNGTRLTVT.

This clone was picked up a small number of times. V gene TRBV29-1 combines with J gene TRBJ1-6; D gene uncertain. V gave up 4 bases and J gave up 3 bases, with 7 bases separating them. CDR3 length: 13 residues. The germline CDR1 and CDR2 sequences are SQVTM and ANQGSEA. The CDR3 sequence: CSVGDNYNSPLHF. The CDR3 DNA follows: TGCAGCGTTGGCGACAACTATAATTCACCCCTCCACTTT.

This clone was counted between two and nine times. The chain couples TRBV2 to TRBJ1-5; 8 positions agree with TRBD1. Germline V gene lookup returns CDR1 SNHLY and CDR2 FYNNEI. J lost 8 bases, V lost 5 bases, and 14 bases had no gene match. CDR3 length: 16 residues. CDR3 nucleotide sequence: TGTGCCAGCAGTCTCGCCCGGACAGGGTCGGGGGAGCCCCAGCATTTT. It translates to CASSLARTGSGEPQHF. Looking up the rest from reference TRBV2 and TRBJ1-5 gives the full variable domain: EPEVTQTPSHQVTQMGQEVILRCVPISNHLYFYWYRQILGQKVEFLVSFYNNEISEKSEIFDDQFSVERPDGSNFTLKIRSTKLEDSAMYFCASSLARTGSGEPQHFGDGTRLSIL.

The chain joins TRBV7-2 to TRBJ2-1; TRBD2 might be the D (6 bases). The CDR3 sequence is 19 residues long. V was pared by 1 base and J by 2 bases, with 21 bases between. The germline V gene encodes CDR1 SGHTA and CDR2 FQGNSA. The DNA for the CDR3 is TGTGCCAGCAGCTTAGTGAACTACCGGGACTCTTTTACCTACAATGAGCAGTTCTTC. Protein: CASSLVNYRDSFTYNEQFF.

V is TRBV10-3 and J is TRBJ1-2; maybe TRBD1 (5 bases). Trimming took 4 bases from V and 8 from J, leaving 14 bases between them. The germline gives CDR1 ENHRY, CDR2 SYGVKD. CDR3 length: 13 amino acids. CDR3 region: CAISVRDGDGYTF. In DNA, the CDR3 is TGTGCCATCAGTGTCCGCGACGGGGACGGCTACACCTTC.

The chain links TRBV28 to TRBJ1-3, with D perhaps TRBD1 (6 bases). The CDR3 covers 15 residues. V shed 7 bases and J shed 3 bases, with 16 bases lying between them. CDR1 MDHEN and CDR2 SYDVKM come from the germline V gene. The CDR3 here is CASTNGGARGNTIYF. The CDR3 nucleotides read TGTGCCAGCACCAACGGGGGGGCGCGTGGAAACACCATATATTTT. Full variable domain (missing parts from reference TRBV28 and TRBJ1-3): DVKVTQSSRYLVKRTGEKVFLECVQDMDHENMFWYRQDPGLGLRLIYFSYDVKMKEKGDIPEGYSVSREKKERFSLILESASTNQTSMYLCASTNGGARGNTIYFGEGSWLTVV.

The rearrangement links TRBV6-1 to TRBJ1-4; D unresolved. Germline assignment: CDR1 MNHNS and CDR2 SASEGT. Trimming left V 4 bases short and J 5 bases short, with 8 bases between. The CDR3 extends over 13 amino acids. In DNA, the CDR3 is TGTGCCAGCAGTGGGCAGCCGAATGAAAAACTGTTTTTT. Translating gives CASSGQPNEKLFF.

This clone was seen only once. The chain links TRBV6-6 to TRBJ1-6; no firm D call. V was clipped by 2 bases and J by 6 bases, with 11 bases between them. CDR1 is MNHNY, CDR2 SVGAGI, per germline (reference sequence). The CDR3 totals 15 residues. CDR3 DNA sequence: TGTGCCAGCAGTTACCCTGAATTTACTAATTCACCCCTCCACTTT. The encoded protein is CASSYPEFTNSPLHF.

The gene calls are TRBV7-2 and TRBJ1-2; D call uncertain. Trimming left V 2 bases short and J 0 bases short, with 10 bases between. The CDR3 length is 15 residues. CDR1 is SGHTA, CDR2 FQGNSA, per germline. The CDR3 DNA sequence: TGTGCCAGCAGCTTAAAGGCCATCACTAACTATGGCTACACCTTC. Encoded protein: CASSLKAITNYGYTF.

The chain carries TRBV29-1 and TRBJ1-1, with unresolved D. This CDR3 contains 15 residues. Germline V lookup: CDR1 SQVTM, CDR2 ANQGSEA. With 4 bases removed from V and 0 bases from J, the gap between germline ends came to 15 bases. CDR3: CSVVRPGVMNTEAFF. The CDR3 DNA reads TGCAGCGTTGTCAGACCAGGAGTCATGAACACTGAAGCTTTCTTT.

The V gene is TRBV5-1, the J gene TRBJ1-2; D is unresolved. Germline assignment: CDR1 SGHRS and CDR2 YFSETQ. V shed 2 bases and J shed 8 bases, with 13 bases lying between them. The CDR3 consists of 13 residues. The CDR3 here is CASSFDILGGYTF. DNA of the CDR3: TGCGCCAGCAGCTTCGACATCCTTGGCGGCTACACCTTC.

This clone was detected only a few times. V usage is TRBV18 and J usage is TRBJ2-3; perhaps TRBD2 as D (5 bases). CDR3 size: 14 residues. The germline CDR1 and CDR2 sequences are KGHSH and LQKENI. Trimming pared 2 bases from V and 7 bases from J, leaving 13 bases between. In DNA form, the CDR3 reads TGTGCCAGCTCACCAGTATCCGGGGAAAATACGCAGTATTTT. It encodes CASSPVSGENTQYF.

The CDR3 region has the DNA TGTGCCAGCAACCACATAGCGGGAGCATACGAGCAGTACTTC. Translated: CASNHIAGAYEQYF. The chain carries TRBV6-1 and TRBJ2-7; TRBD2 aligns across 9 bases. V was pared by 7 bases and J by 4 bases, with 8 bases of the junction left unmatched. Germline V lookup: CDR1 MNHNS, CDR2 SASEGT. This CDR3 has 14 amino acids.

This clone came up a few times. The chain joins TRBV2 to TRBJ2-1; 10 bases align to TRBD2. There are 15 residues in the CDR3. The germline V gene has CDR1 SNHLY and CDR2 FYNNEI. The J segment lost 2 bases and the V segment lost 2 bases, leaving 0 bases of the junction unmatched. This chain's CDR3 is CASSESGGAYNEQFF. CDR3 bases: TGTGCCAGCAGTGAAAGCGGGGGGGCCTACAATGAGCAGTTCTTC.

This clone was observed a few times. The chain carries TRBV5-1 and TRBJ1-2, with D hard to call. V lost 0 bases and J lost 8, with 11 bases in between. Germline CDR1 and CDR2: SGHRS and YFSETQ. This CDR3 contains 13 residues. The CDR3 DNA sequence: TGCGCCAGCAGCTTGGAGCAGCTGGACGGCTACACCTTC. It yields the protein CASSLEQLDGYTF.

This sequence joins TRBV15 and TRBJ2-3; weak D call: TRBD1 (5 bases). There are 16 residues in the CDR3. Germline CDR1 reads LNHNV; CDR2 reads YYDKDF (reference sequence). V was pared by 1 base and J by 7 bases, with 18 bases between. Written as DNA, the CDR3 is TGTGCCACCAGCAGAGGATTGGCGACAGCCGAAAATACGCAGTATTTT. This translates into CATSRGLATAENTQYF.

V and J are TRBV7-9 and TRBJ2-3; tentative D call: TRBD2 (5 bases). The CDR3 is 15 amino acids. The V gene's germline CDR1 is SEHNR and CDR2 FQNEAQ (reference sequence). The ends were cut back, 7 bases at V and 6 bases at J, with 20 bases in the middle. Written as DNA, the CDR3 is TGTGCCAGCACACTGCTAGCTGCCACTTCTGATACGCAGTATTTT. Translation: CASTLLAATSDTQYF.

The rearrangement links TRBV9 to TRBJ2-2; D gene uncertain. CDR1 and CDR2 from the germline V gene are SGDLS and YYNGEE. This CDR3 has 15 amino acids. V gave up 4 bases and J gave up 0 bases, with 10 bases separating them. The CDR3 DNA reads as TGTGCCAGCAGCCTAGGTGTTTCGAACACCGGGGAGCTGTTTTTT. As protein: CASSLGVSNTGELFF.

This chain connects TRBV27 to TRBJ2-7; D may match TRBD1 or TRBD2 (5 bases each). CDR3 length: 12 amino acids. The ends were cut back, 3 bases at V and 8 bases at J, with 11 bases in the middle. Per the germline V gene, CDR1 is MNHEY and CDR2 is SMNVEV (reference sequence). The DNA of the CDR3 is TGTGCCAGCAGTTTCAGGGACGCCAAGCAGTACTTC. This encodes CASSFRDAKQYF.

The CDR3 reads CASSVSRQETQYF. DNA for the CDR3: TGTGCCAGCAGTGTTTCGAGGCAAGAGACCCAGTACTTC. This chain uses TRBV2 with TRBJ2-5; D is unclear. V lost 4 bases and J 2 bases, leaving 8 bases between the germline ends. The CDR3 length is 13 residues. The V gene's germline CDR1 is SNHLY and CDR2 FYNNEI.

V is TRBV4-1 and J is TRBJ1-3; 7 nucleotides match TRBD1. CDR1 is MGHRA and CDR2 is YSYEKL in the germline V gene. V was clipped by 3 bases and J by 4 bases; unmatched bases: 9. The CDR3 has 16 amino acids. CDR3 nucleotide sequence: TGCGCCAGCAGCCAGGTACAGGGGCTAGGCGGAAACACCATATATTTT. This encodes CASSQVQGLGGNTIYF.

V usage is TRBV5-1 and J usage is TRBJ2-7, with TRBD2 as a possible D gene (6 bases). This CDR3 contains 16 residues. Germline V gives CDR1 SGHRS, CDR2 YFSETQ. The V gene lost 0 bases and the J gene lost 1 base, with 14 bases spanning the gap. CDR3 sequence: CASSLAFGGGSYEQYF. The CDR3 bases are TGCGCCAGCAGCTTGGCCTTCGGGGGAGGATCCTACGAGCAGTACTTC.